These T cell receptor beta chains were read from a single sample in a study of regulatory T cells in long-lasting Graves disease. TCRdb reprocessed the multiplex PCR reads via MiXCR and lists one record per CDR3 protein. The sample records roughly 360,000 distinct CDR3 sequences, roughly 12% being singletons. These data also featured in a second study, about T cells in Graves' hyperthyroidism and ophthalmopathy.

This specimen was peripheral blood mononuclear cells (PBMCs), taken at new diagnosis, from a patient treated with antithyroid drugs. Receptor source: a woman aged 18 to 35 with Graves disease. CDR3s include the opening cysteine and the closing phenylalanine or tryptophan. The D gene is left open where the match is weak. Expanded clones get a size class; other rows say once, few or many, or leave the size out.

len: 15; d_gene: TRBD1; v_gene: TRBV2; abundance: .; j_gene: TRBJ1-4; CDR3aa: CASSRQGSTNEKLFF; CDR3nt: TGTGCCAGCAGTCGACAGGGATCAACTAATGAAAAACTGTTTTTT
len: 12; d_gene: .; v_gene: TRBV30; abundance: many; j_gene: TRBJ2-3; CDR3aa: CAWSEEADTQYF; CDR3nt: TGTGCCTGGTCTGAGGAGGCAGATACGCAGTATTTT
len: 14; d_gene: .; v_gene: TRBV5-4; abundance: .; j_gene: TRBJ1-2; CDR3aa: CASSRQASRYGYTF; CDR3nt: TGTGCCAGCAGCCGACAGGCTTCCCGCTATGGCTACACCTTC
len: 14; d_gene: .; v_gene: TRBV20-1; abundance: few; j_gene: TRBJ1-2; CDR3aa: CSAPFQGPNYGYTF; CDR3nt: TGCAGTGCGCCCTTTCAGGGTCCTAACTATGGCTACACCTTC
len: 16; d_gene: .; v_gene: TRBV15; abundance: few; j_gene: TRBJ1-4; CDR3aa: CATSRDLRDMGEKLFF; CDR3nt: TGTGCCACCAGCAGAGATCTCAGGGACATGGGTGAAAAACTGTTTTTT
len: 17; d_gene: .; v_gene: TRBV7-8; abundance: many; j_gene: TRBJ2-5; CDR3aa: CASSSIRPLSYQETQYF; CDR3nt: TGTGCCAGCAGCTCCATACGACCCTTATCGTACCAAGAGACCCAGTACTTC
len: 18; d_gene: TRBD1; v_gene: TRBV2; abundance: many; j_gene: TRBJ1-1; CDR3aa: CASSDPPDRGQKNTEAFF; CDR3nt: TGTGCCAGCAGTGACCCCCCGGACAGGGGGCAAAAGAACACTGAAGCTTTCTTT
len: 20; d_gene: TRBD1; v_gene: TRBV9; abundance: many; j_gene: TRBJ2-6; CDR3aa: CASSDRVAGGALSGANVLTF; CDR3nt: TGTGCCAGCAGCGATAGAGTCGCAGGGGGCGCTCTATCTGGGGCCAACGTCCTGACTTTC
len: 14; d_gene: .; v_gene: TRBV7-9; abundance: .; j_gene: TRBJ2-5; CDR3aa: CASSLRRGRWTQYF; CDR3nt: TGTGCCAGCAGCTTAAGGAGGGGGAGGTGGACCCAGTACTTC
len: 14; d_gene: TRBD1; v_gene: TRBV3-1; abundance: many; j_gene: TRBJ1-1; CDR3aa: CASSHRDRGTEAFF; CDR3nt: TGTGCCAGCAGCCACAGGGACAGGGGAACTGAAGCTTTCTTT
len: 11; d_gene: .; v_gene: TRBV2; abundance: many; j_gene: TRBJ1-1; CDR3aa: CARVRDTEAFF; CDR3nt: TGTGCCAGAGTTCGGGACACTGAAGCTTTCTTT
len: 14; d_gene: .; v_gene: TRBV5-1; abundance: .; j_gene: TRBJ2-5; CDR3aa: CASSLLGGRETQYF; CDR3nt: TGCGCCAGCAGCTTGCTCGGAGGGAGAGAGACCCAGTACTTC
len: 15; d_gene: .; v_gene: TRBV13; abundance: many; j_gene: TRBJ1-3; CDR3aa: CASSFDGSSGNTIYF; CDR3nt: TGTGCCAGCAGCTTCGACGGGAGCTCTGGAAACACCATATATTTT
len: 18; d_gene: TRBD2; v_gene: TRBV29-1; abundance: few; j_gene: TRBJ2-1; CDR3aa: CSVETPGGVLGSYNEQFF; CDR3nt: TGCAGCGTTGAAACGCCGGGAGGGGTTTTAGGCTCCTACAATGAGCAGTTCTTC
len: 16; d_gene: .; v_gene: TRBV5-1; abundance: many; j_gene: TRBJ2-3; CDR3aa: CASSPGSLRDADTQYF; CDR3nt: TGCGCCAGCAGCCCTGGTTCTTTGAGGGATGCAGATACGCAGTATTTT
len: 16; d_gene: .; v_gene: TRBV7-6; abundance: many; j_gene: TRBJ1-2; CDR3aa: CASSSVPTVANYGYTF; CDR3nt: TGTGCCAGCAGCTCCGTACCGACAGTGGCTAACTATGGCTACACCTTC
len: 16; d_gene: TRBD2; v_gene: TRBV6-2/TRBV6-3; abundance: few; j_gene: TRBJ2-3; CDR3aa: CASSAATSGRLDTQYF; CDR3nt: TGTGCCAGCAGTGCCGCGACTAGCGGGAGGCTCGATACGCAGTATTTT
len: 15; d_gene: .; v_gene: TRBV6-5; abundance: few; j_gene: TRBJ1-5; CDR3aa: CASSYPGGGNQPQHF; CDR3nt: TGTGCCAGCAGTTACCCAGGCGGGGGCAATCAGCCCCAGCATTTT
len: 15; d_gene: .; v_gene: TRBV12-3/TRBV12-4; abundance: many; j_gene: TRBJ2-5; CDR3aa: CASSEEGPQGETQYF; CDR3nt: TGTGCCAGCAGCGAGGAGGGACCGCAGGGAGAGACCCAGTACTTC
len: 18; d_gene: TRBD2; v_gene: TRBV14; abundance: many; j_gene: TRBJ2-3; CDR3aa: CASSQVTSGAPFTDTQYF; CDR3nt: TGTGCCAGCAGCCAAGTCACTAGCGGGGCCCCTTTCACAGATACGCAGTATTTT
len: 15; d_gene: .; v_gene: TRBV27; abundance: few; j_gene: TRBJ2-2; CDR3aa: CASSTLLSNTGELFF; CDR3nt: TGTGCCAGCAGTACCCTACTATCGAACACCGGGGAGCTGTTTTTT
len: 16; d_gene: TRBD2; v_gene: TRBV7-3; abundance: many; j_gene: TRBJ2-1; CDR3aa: CASSPITSGMHNEQFF; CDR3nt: TGTGCCAGCAGCCCCATCACTAGCGGGATGCACAATGAGCAGTTCTTC
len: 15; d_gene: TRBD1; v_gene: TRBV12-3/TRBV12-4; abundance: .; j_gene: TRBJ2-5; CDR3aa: CASSPHWDRGETQYF; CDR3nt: TGTGCCAGCAGTCCCCACTGGGACAGGGGAGAGACCCAGTACTTC
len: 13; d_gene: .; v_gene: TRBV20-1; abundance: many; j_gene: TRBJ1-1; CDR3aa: CSAIKGRTTEAFF; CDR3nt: TGCAGTGCTATTAAAGGCAGGACCACTGAAGCTTTCTTT
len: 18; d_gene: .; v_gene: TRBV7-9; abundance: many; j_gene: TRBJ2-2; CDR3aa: CASSQELVGGPNTGELFF; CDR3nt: TGTGCCAGCAGCCAGGAACTAGTGGGCGGACCAAACACCGGGGAGCTGTTTTTT
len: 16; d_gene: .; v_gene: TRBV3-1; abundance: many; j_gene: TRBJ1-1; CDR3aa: CASSLQSGVRNTEAFF; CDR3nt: TGTGCCAGCAGCCTCCAAAGCGGGGTGAGGAACACTGAAGCTTTCTTT
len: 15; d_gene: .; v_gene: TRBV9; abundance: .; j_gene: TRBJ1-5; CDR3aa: CASSLGENSNQPQHF; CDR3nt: TGTGCCAGCAGCCTTGGGGAGAATAGCAATCAGCCCCAGCATTTT
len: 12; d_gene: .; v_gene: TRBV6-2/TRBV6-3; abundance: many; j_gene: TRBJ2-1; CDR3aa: CASSYRVNEQFF; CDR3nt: TGTGCCAGCAGTTACCGGGTGAATGAGCAGTTCTTC
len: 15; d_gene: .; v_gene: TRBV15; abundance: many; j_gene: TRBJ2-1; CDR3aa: CATVTLGLINNEQFF; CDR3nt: TGTGCCACCGTAACTCTCGGTCTGATTAACAATGAGCAGTTCTTC
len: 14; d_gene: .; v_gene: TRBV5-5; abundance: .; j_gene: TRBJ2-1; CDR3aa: CASSFSFWVHEQFF; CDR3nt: TGTGCCAGCAGCTTCTCTTTTTGGGTGCACGAGCAGTTCTTC
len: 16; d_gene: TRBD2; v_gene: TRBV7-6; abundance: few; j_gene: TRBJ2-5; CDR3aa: CAGSLRLAGGRETQYF; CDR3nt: TGTGCCGGCAGCTTAAGGCTAGCGGGGGGTAGGGAGACCCAGTACTTC
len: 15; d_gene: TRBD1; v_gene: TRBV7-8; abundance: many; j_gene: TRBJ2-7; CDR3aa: CASSYTRDRGYEQYF; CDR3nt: TGTGCCAGCAGCTATACCCGGGACAGGGGCTACGAGCAGTACTTC
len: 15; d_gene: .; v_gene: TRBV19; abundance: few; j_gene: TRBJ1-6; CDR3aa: CASRRELWDNSPLHF; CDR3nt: TGTGCCTCCAGACGAGAGTTATGGGATAATTCACCCCTCCACTTT
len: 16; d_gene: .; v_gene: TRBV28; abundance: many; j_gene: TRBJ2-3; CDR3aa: CASSSPGLSSTDTQYF; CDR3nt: TGTGCCAGCAGTTCACCGGGACTTTCGAGCACAGATACGCAGTATTTT
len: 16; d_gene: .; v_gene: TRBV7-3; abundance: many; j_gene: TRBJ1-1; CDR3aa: CASSFVAGRMNTEAFF; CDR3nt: TGTGCCAGCAGCTTCGTAGCAGGGAGGATGAACACTGAAGCTTTCTTT
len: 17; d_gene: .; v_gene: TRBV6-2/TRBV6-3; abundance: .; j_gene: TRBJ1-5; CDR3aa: CASSYPRGSYSDQPQHF; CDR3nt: TGTGCCAGCAGTTACCCACGGGGATCTTATAGCGATCAGCCCCAGCATTTT
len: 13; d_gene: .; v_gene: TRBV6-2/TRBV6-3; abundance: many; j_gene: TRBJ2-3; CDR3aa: CASTEDSTDTQYF; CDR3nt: TGTGCCAGCACTGAGGACTCAACAGATACGCAGTATTTT
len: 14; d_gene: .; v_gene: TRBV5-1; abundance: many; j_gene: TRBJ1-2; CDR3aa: CASSFEGPNYGYTF; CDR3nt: TGCGCCAGCAGCTTTGAAGGGCCCAACTATGGCTACACCTTC
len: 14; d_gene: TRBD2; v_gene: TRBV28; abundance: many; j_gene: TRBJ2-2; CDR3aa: CASSLWTSAGELFF; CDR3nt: TGTGCCAGCAGTTTGTGGACTAGCGCCGGGGAGCTGTTTTTT
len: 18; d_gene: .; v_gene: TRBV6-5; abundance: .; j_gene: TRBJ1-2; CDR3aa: CASSYDRPAGTDGYGYTF; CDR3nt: TGTGCCAGCAGTTACGACAGGCCAGCGGGGACGGACGGATATGGCTACACCTTC
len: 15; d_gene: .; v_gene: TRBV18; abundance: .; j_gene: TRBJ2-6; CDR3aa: CAGSPEYSGANVLTF; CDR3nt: TGTGCCGGCTCACCAGAGTACTCTGGGGCCAACGTCCTGACTTTC
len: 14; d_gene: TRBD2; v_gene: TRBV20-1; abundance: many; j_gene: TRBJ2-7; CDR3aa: CSARPGLAGYEQYF; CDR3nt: TGCAGTGCTAGACCCGGGTTAGCGGGGTACGAGCAGTACTTC
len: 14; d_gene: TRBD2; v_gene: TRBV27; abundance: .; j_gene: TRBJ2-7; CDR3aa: CASHRLAGAGEQYF; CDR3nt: TGTGCCAGCCACCGACTGGCGGGAGCGGGCGAGCAGTACTTC
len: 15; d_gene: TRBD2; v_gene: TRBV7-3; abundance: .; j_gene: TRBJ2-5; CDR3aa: CASSLLGGGGETQYF; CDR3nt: TGTGCCAGCAGCTTACTTGGCGGGGGGGGAGAGACCCAGTACTTC
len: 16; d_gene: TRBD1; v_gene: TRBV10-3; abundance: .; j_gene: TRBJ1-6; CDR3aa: CAIRSQGARYNSPLHF; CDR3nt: TGTGCCATCAGATCCCAGGGGGCGCGGTATAATTCACCCCTCCACTTT
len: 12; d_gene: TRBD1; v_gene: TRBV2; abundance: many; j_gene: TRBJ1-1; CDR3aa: CATPHRGYEAFF; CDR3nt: TGTGCCACCCCGCACAGGGGATATGAAGCTTTCTTT
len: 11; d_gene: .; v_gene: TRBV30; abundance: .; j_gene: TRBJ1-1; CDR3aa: CAWSHGGEAFF; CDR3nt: TGTGCCTGGAGTCATGGAGGTGAAGCTTTCTTT
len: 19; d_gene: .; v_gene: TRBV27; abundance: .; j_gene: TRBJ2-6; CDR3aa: CASSISGGPTPSGANVLTF; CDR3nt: TGTGCCAGCAGTATTTCCGGGGGGCCGACCCCCTCTGGGGCCAACGTCCTGACTTTC
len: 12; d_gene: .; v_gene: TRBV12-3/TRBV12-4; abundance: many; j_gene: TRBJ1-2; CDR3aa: CASRVRLGGYTF; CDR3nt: TGTGCCAGCAGGGTCAGGTTAGGTGGCTACACCTTC
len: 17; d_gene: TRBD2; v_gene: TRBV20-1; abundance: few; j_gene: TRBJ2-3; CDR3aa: CSAGMEAGGPGTDTQYF; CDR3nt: TGCAGTGCTGGCATGGAAGCGGGAGGGCCTGGCACAGATACGCAGTATTTT
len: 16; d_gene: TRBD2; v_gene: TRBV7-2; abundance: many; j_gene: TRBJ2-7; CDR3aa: CASSLTSGSPSYEQYF; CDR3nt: TGTGCCAGCAGCCTGACTAGCGGGTCCCCTTCCTACGAGCAGTACTTC
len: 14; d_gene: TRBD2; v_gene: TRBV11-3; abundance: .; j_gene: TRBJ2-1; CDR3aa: CASSLAGVTNEQFF; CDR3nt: TGTGCCAGCAGCTTGGCGGGGGTCACCAATGAGCAGTTCTTC
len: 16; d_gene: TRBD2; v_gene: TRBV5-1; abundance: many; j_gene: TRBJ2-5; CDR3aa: CASSFGLAGGQETQYF; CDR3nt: TGCGCCAGCAGCTTCGGACTAGCGGGAGGACAAGAGACCCAGTACTTC
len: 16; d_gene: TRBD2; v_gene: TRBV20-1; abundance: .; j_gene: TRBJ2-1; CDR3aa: CSARTSGKLSYNEQFF; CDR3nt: TGCAGTGCGAGGACTAGCGGTAAGCTATCCTACAATGAGCAGTTCTTC
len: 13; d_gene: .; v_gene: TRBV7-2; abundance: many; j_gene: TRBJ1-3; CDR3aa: CASSSPSGNTIYF; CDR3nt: TGTGCCAGCAGCTCACCCTCTGGAAACACCATATATTTT
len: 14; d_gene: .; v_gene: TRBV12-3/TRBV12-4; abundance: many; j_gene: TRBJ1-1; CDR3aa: CASSLKRGNTEAFF; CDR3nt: TGTGCCAGCAGCCTAAAGCGGGGGAACACTGAAGCTTTCTTT
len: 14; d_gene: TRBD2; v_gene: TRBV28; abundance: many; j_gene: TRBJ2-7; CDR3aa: CASSPRGAGGEQYF; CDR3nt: TGTGCCAGCAGCCCCCGGGGGGCGGGAGGCGAGCAGTACTTC
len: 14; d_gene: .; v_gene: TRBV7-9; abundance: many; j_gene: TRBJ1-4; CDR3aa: CASSFQGYNEKLFF; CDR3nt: TGTGCCAGCAGCTTTCAGGGGTATAATGAAAAACTGTTTTTT
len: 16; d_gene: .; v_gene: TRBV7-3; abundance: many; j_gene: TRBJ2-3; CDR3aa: CASSLVGADPTDTQYF; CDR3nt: TGTGCCAGCAGCTTAGTGGGGGCCGACCCCACAGATACGCAGTATTTT
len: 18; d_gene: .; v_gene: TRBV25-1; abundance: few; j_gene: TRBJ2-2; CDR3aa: CASSELKVGARNTGELFF; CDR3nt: TGTGCCAGCAGTGAACTCAAGGTGGGGGCTAGGAACACCGGGGAGCTGTTTTTT